This entry describes one TCR beta chain. No antigen is known for it. The CDR3 loop spans 14 amino acids. Germline loops: CDR1 SGDLS, CDR2 YYNGEE. This sample stems from a study of monozygotic twins with inflammatory bowel disease. Study findings and constraints: Different T cell subtypes could not be distinguished. Especially where disease activity was present, IBD patients had fewer clonotypes in common with others than healthy twins did.

Both the TCRalpha cDNA and the TCRbeta cDNA were taken through two nested PCRs, lasting about 15 and 9 cycles. TCRdb re-called the 5' RACE reads and shows each CDR3 protein once, DNA omitted. Listed are around 450,000 distinct CDR3 sequences; approximately 2.4% falls within the top ten. The specimen sequenced was blood. The V and J genes are TRBV9 and TRBJ2-3; no DNA is available, so the TRBD2 call from TCRdb remains unchecked. The TCR originated in a human donor with ulcerative colitis or Crohn's disease, or a healthy co-twin of an affected twin (not recorded which). This CDR3 is CASSRRASTDTQYF.